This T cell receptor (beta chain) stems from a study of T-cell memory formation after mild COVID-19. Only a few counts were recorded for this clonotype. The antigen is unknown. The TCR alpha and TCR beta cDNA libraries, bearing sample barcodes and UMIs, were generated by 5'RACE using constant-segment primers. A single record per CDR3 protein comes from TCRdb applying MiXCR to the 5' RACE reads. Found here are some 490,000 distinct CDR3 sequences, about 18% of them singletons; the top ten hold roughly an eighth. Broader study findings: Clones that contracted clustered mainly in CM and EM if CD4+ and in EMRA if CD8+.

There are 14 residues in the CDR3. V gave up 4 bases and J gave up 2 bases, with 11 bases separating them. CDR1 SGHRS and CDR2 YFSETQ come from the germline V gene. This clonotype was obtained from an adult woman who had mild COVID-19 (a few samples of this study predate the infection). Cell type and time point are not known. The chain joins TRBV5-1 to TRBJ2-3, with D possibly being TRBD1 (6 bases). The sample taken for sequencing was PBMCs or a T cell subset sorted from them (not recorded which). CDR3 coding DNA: TGCGCCAGCAGCGTGGGGGCCCACACAGATACGCAGTATTTT. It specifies CASSVGAHTDTQYF.